The sequence of this T cell receptor (beta chain) was determined in a study of cytomegalovirus exposure and HLA in healthy donors. Study results and limitations: Per a later analysis, 15,000 to 20,000 TCR beta sequences showed association with HLA alleles at 0.05 false discovery rate. In a later analysis, HLA-associated TCR beta chains were more clonally expanded than equally common others. As a later analysis revealed, the rate of TCR association differed by HLA locus, with DRB1 most and HLA-C fewest.

About this clone: The antigen is not known.

The primer mix had 60 Vbeta and 13 Jbeta primers. Profiled with immunoSEQ multiplex PCR; TCRdb holds only in-frame clones, not every one. This sample carries 150,000 to 200,000 clones, less than 90% of them seen once, and the ten largest clones take approximately 0.26%. CDR1 is SGHTA, CDR2 FQGTGA, per germline. Trimming stripped 3 bases from V and 9 bases from J, with 11 bases between. The CDR3 is 12 amino acids. The chain combines TRBV7-3 with TRBJ1-1; D not resolved. The sequenced material came from PBMCs. The clonotype was recovered from a boy younger than 18 in good health and CMV-seronegative. Here the CDR3 DNA reads TGTGCCAGCAGCTTCTCAGGAAGGAAAGCTTTCTTT. This sequence encodes CASSFSGRKAFF.